These T cell receptor beta chains were read from a single sample in a study of T cells in Graves' hyperthyroidism and ophthalmopathy. Via MiXCR, TCRdb re-called the multiplex PCR reads, giving one row per CDR3 protein. The sample lists approximately 410,000 distinct CDR3 sequences, over 12% occurring once. Sequenced material: blood. The receptors stem from a young man with Graves' ophthalmopathy. Each CDR3 is given with its conserved first and last residue. Fields, in order: clone size, V gene, J gene, CDR3 protein. Clone size is stated in some rows and not others, as once, few, many or a class when expanded.

abundance: many
v_gene: TRBV3-1
j_gene: TRBJ2-1
CDR3aa: CASSQENRADEQFF

abundance: NA
v_gene: TRBV20-1
j_gene: TRBJ2-2
CDR3aa: CSATREPGELFF

abundance: NA
v_gene: TRBV24-1
j_gene: TRBJ2-5
CDR3aa: CATSDPGGEETQYF

abundance: many
v_gene: TRBV11-2
j_gene: TRBJ1-5
CDR3aa: CASSLGQGGGQPQHF

abundance: few
v_gene: TRBV18
j_gene: TRBJ1-2
CDR3aa: CASSPGTGDSRGYTF

abundance: many
v_gene: TRBV7-2
j_gene: TRBJ2-1
CDR3aa: CASSSGLAGDYNEQFF

abundance: many
v_gene: TRBV7-8
j_gene: TRBJ2-3
CDR3aa: CASQQGLNTDTQYF

abundance: many
v_gene: TRBV2
j_gene: TRBJ2-2
CDR3aa: CASSVRGGPNTGELFF

abundance: NA
v_gene: TRBV4-1
j_gene: TRBJ2-7
CDR3aa: CASSQEVGTPSNEQYF

abundance: few
v_gene: TRBV12-3/TRBV12-4
j_gene: TRBJ2-2
CDR3aa: CASSNSRTGELFF

abundance: NA
v_gene: TRBV9
j_gene: TRBJ2-7
CDR3aa: CASSKDRELDEQYF

abundance: many
v_gene: TRBV2
j_gene: TRBJ2-7
CDR3aa: CASSETAGVNSYEQYF

abundance: many
v_gene: TRBV18
j_gene: TRBJ2-5
CDR3aa: CASSPPGLRGETQYF

abundance: NA
v_gene: TRBV5-1
j_gene: TRBJ1-2
CDR3aa: CASDRGLGYGYTF

abundance: many
v_gene: TRBV24-1
j_gene: TRBJ2-7
CDR3aa: CATSDSTDGPRDEQYF

abundance: many
v_gene: TRBV7-9
j_gene: TRBJ1-1
CDR3aa: CASSFAGANTEAFF

abundance: many
v_gene: TRBV24-1
j_gene: TRBJ2-2
CDR3aa: CATRQGFGELFF

abundance: many
v_gene: TRBV30
j_gene: TRBJ1-2
CDR3aa: CAWSGGTGDLDGYTF

abundance: NA
v_gene: TRBV25-1
j_gene: TRBJ1-2
CDR3aa: CASSDEWGRGYTF

abundance: many
v_gene: TRBV2
j_gene: TRBJ2-7
CDR3aa: CASSGGLAGANYEQYF

abundance: few
v_gene: TRBV5-6
j_gene: TRBJ2-7
CDR3aa: CASSLGALLYEQYF

abundance: many
v_gene: TRBV9
j_gene: TRBJ2-7
CDR3aa: CASSVVGASIHEQYF

abundance: many
v_gene: TRBV5-1
j_gene: TRBJ1-1
CDR3aa: CASSKTGTMNTEAFF

abundance: NA
v_gene: TRBV29-1
j_gene: TRBJ1-1
CDR3aa: CSVHQGAVTEAFF

abundance: many
v_gene: TRBV12-3/TRBV12-4
j_gene: TRBJ2-3
CDR3aa: CASSREDTQYF

abundance: many
v_gene: TRBV5-1
j_gene: TRBJ2-1
CDR3aa: CASSLGPGGINEQFF

abundance: few
v_gene: TRBV6-1
j_gene: TRBJ2-2
CDR3aa: CASRRQTVIGGELFF

abundance: many
v_gene: TRBV30
j_gene: TRBJ1-1
CDR3aa: CAWSVLTEAFF

abundance: NA
v_gene: TRBV9
j_gene: TRBJ2-1
CDR3aa: CASSVVLAGRNEQFF

abundance: NA
v_gene: TRBV9
j_gene: TRBJ2-2
CDR3aa: CASSGDWGGELFF

abundance: many
v_gene: TRBV5-1
j_gene: TRBJ2-7
CDR3aa: CASSLAVPTGQHHRRAYEQYF

abundance: few
v_gene: TRBV27
j_gene: TRBJ2-2
CDR3aa: CATRTGHNTGELFF

abundance: NA
v_gene: TRBV15
j_gene: TRBJ2-1
CDR3aa: CATSRGKGSNEQFF

abundance: many
v_gene: TRBV27
j_gene: TRBJ1-2
CDR3aa: CASSVWGGAVGYGYTF

abundance: many
v_gene: TRBV11-3
j_gene: TRBJ1-3
CDR3aa: CASSLPDINSGNTIYF

abundance: NA
v_gene: TRBV20-1
j_gene: TRBJ2-7
CDR3aa: CSARGQGPWSEQYF

abundance: many
v_gene: TRBV20-1
j_gene: TRBJ2-5
CDR3aa: CSANLLGQASLQETQYF

abundance: NA
v_gene: TRBV4-2
j_gene: TRBJ2-7
CDR3aa: CASSQVGQGRLGEQYF

abundance: NA
v_gene: TRBV7-9
j_gene: TRBJ2-3
CDR3aa: CASSVSSTNTQYF

abundance: NA
v_gene: TRBV27
j_gene: TRBJ2-6
CDR3aa: CASRTSGVIYSSGANVLTF

abundance: many
v_gene: TRBV2
j_gene: TRBJ2-7
CDR3aa: CASSDGAGLTYEQYF

abundance: NA
v_gene: TRBV7-2
j_gene: TRBJ2-5
CDR3aa: CASNLSGGGGETQYF

abundance: many
v_gene: TRBV29-1
j_gene: TRBJ2-7
CDR3aa: CSVEIGAYEQYF

abundance: NA
v_gene: TRBV7-2
j_gene: TRBJ2-7
CDR3aa: CASSLEGAPSYEQYF

abundance: many
v_gene: TRBV5-5
j_gene: TRBJ2-3
CDR3aa: CASSLQLASTDTQYF

abundance: NA
v_gene: TRBV5-4
j_gene: TRBJ2-1
CDR3aa: CASSPLPGNEQFF

abundance: NA
v_gene: TRBV10-2
j_gene: TRBJ1-1
CDR3aa: CASSESAGVAFF

abundance: few
v_gene: TRBV5-1
j_gene: TRBJ2-2
CDR3aa: CASQVNRGDTGELFF

abundance: NA
v_gene: TRBV5-1
j_gene: TRBJ2-7
CDR3aa: CASSPDRDRRAREQYF

abundance: many
v_gene: TRBV7-2
j_gene: TRBJ2-5
CDR3aa: CASSLAPLAGGLSSAQETQYF

abundance: many
v_gene: TRBV2
j_gene: TRBJ2-1
CDR3aa: CASREQDNRPGQFF

abundance: many
v_gene: TRBV27
j_gene: TRBJ2-7
CDR3aa: CASSIDRGLAYEQYF

abundance: many
v_gene: TRBV3-1
j_gene: TRBJ1-6
CDR3aa: CASSQDAGLDSPLHF

abundance: many
v_gene: TRBV2
j_gene: TRBJ2-2
CDR3aa: CASRRGTGGTGELFF

abundance: NA
v_gene: TRBV6-7
j_gene: TRBJ2-7
CDR3aa: CVSSPPDRVNEQYF

abundance: NA
v_gene: TRBV3-1
j_gene: TRBJ2-2
CDR3aa: CASSPGQGNRELFF

abundance: many
v_gene: TRBV11-2
j_gene: TRBJ2-7
CDR3aa: CASSPGQDSYEQYF

abundance: many
v_gene: TRBV11-1
j_gene: TRBJ2-2
CDR3aa: CASSLRSGETNTGELFF

abundance: NA
v_gene: TRBV3-1
j_gene: TRBJ2-5
CDR3aa: CASSPPITGLAAEETQYF